These T cell receptor beta chains were read from a single sample in a study of CD8+ T cells in alopecia areata. Some clones are missing from TCRdb's copy, which holds only in-frame ones; the method was immunoSEQ multiplex PCR. The top ten clones hold 3% to 3.5% of a sample with some 110,000 clones, less than 45% of them seen once. The material sequenced was CD4+ T cells sorted from blood. These receptors were taken from a human donor with alopecia areata. CDR3s include the opening cysteine and the closing phenylalanine or tryptophan. D genes are given only for firm matches. Rows give clone size only sometimes, using once, few, many, or a class for an expanded clone.

D: -
V: TRBV7-9
J: TRBJ2-3
size: -
DNA: TGTGCCAGCAGTATCACAGATACGCAGTATTTT
CDR3: CASSITDTQYF

D: -
V: TRBV5-1
J: TRBJ2-5
size: once
DNA: TGCGCCAGCAGGTTGAAGACCCAGTACTTC
CDR3: CASRLKTQYF

D: -
V: TRBV29-1
J: TRBJ1-1
size: -
DNA: TGCAGCGTTGATAGGCAGGGCACTGAAGCTTTCTTT
CDR3: CSVDRQGTEAFF

D: -
V: TRBV29-1
J: TRBJ2-3
size: -
DNA: TGCAGCGTTGAAGGGCGGAACACAGATACGCAGTATTTT
CDR3: CSVEGRNTDTQYF

D: -
V: TRBV7-9
J: TRBJ1-1
size: few
DNA: TGTGCCAGCACCCTCCAGGGGAACACTGAAGCTTTCTTT
CDR3: CASTLQGNTEAFF

D: -
V: TRBV13
J: TRBJ2-1
size: -
DNA: TGTGCCAGCAGCTCCCTTGGTCTCTCCTACAATGAGCAGTTCTTC
CDR3: CASSSLGLSYNEQFF

D: -
V: TRBV29-1
J: TRBJ2-2
size: -
DNA: TGCAGCGTCGCCCGCGGGGGCTACGGGGAGCTGTTTTTT
CDR3: CSVARGGYGELFF

D: -
V: TRBV5-1
J: TRBJ2-3
size: -
DNA: TGCGCCAGCAGCACCACCACAGATACGCAGTATTTT
CDR3: CASSTTTDTQYF

D: -
V: TRBV30
J: TRBJ1-5
size: -
DNA: TGTGCCTGCAGTAAGGAGACCAATCAGCCCCAGCATTTT
CDR3: CACSKETNQPQHF

D: -
V: TRBV7-2
J: TRBJ2-2
size: -
DNA: TGTGCCAGCAGTCGACTGAACACCGGGGAGCTGTTTTTT
CDR3: CASSRLNTGELFF

D: -
V: TRBV5-6
J: TRBJ1-1
size: -
DNA: TGTGCCAGCAGCTTTGCGGCCGGCGGGACTGAAGCTTTCTTT
CDR3: CASSFAAGGTEAFF

D: -
V: TRBV30
J: TRBJ1-5
size: few
DNA: TGTGCCTGGAGTGTCCTGGCCCGTAGTCAGCCCCAGCATTTT
CDR3: CAWSVLARSQPQHF

D: TRBD2
V: TRBV7-2
J: TRBJ2-3
size: -
DNA: TGTGCCAGCAGCTTAGTGGCGGGGGGGCAAGGAGATACGCAGTATTTT
CDR3: CASSLVAGGQGDTQYF

D: -
V: TRBV29-1
J: TRBJ2-4
size: few
DNA: TGCAGCGTTGAGGTGGGGGCCATAGCCAAAAACATTCAGTACTTC
CDR3: CSVEVGAIAKNIQYF

D: TRBD2
V: TRBV15
J: TRBJ2-5
size: -
DNA: TGTGCCACCCGAAGACTAGCAGATTCGGAGACCCAGTACTTC
CDR3: CATRRLADSETQYF

D: TRBD2
V: TRBV29-1
J: TRBJ2-5
size: -
DNA: TGCAGCGTCCGGGAGCGGGGGGCTACTCAAGAGACCCAGTACTTC
CDR3: CSVRERGATQETQYF

D: -
V: TRBV2
J: TRBJ2-5
size: -
DNA: TGTGCCAGCAGCGGGCCCGAGGGAGAGACCCAGTACTTC
CDR3: CASSGPEGETQYF

D: -
V: TRBV5-1
J: TRBJ2-5
size: few
DNA: TGCGCCAGCAGCCCTGAAAAGACCCAGTACTTC
CDR3: CASSPEKTQYF

D: TRBD1
V: TRBV6-5
J: TRBJ2-5
size: -
DNA: TGTGCCAGCAGTTACGTGACAGGGGGGCAAGAGACCCAGTACTTC
CDR3: CASSYVTGGQETQYF

D: TRBD1
V: TRBV7-2
J: TRBJ2-7
size: -
DNA: TGTGCCAGCAGCTTGGGACAGGCCAACGAGCAGTACTTC
CDR3: CASSLGQANEQYF

D: TRBD2
V: TRBV19
J: TRBJ2-5
size: few
DNA: TGTGCCAGTGGACTAGCGGGCGAGACCCAGTACTTC
CDR3: CASGLAGETQYF

D: -
V: TRBV30
J: TRBJ2-1
size: -
DNA: TGTGCCTGGGACAACCTGAACAATGAGCAGTTCTTC
CDR3: CAWDNLNNEQFF

D: TRBD2
V: TRBV2
J: TRBJ2-6
size: -
DNA: TGTGCCACCGGGGGGTCGGGGGCCAACGTCCTGACTTTC
CDR3: CATGGSGANVLTF

D: TRBD2
V: TRBV5-1
J: TRBJ2-7
size: -
DNA: TGCGCCAGCAGCTCGGGACTAGCGGGAGCCTACGAGCAGTACTTC
CDR3: CASSSGLAGAYEQYF

D: -
V: TRBV7-2
J: TRBJ2-7
size: -
DNA: TGTGCCAGCACCAAAGTCCGAGGACTGGGCTACTTC
CDR3: CASTKVRGLGYF

D: TRBD1
V: TRBV19
J: TRBJ2-7
size: few
DNA: TGTGCCAGTGCCCCCGGGGACAGGCCCTACGAGCAGTACTTC
CDR3: CASAPGDRPYEQYF

D: -
V: TRBV5-4
J: TRBJ2-2
size: -
DNA: TGTGCCAGCAGCTTGGCCGGGTGGAACGAACCCGGGGAGCTGTTTTTT
CDR3: CASSLAGWNEPGELFF

D: -
V: TRBV5-1
J: TRBJ2-5
size: -
DNA: TGCGCCAGCAGCCGCCAAGAGACCCAGTACTTC
CDR3: CASSRQETQYF

D: -
V: TRBV27
J: TRBJ1-2
size: few
DNA: TGTGCCAGCAGTTTGGGTGACCGCGGCTATGGCTACACCTTC
CDR3: CASSLGDRGYGYTF

D: -
V: TRBV27
J: TRBJ2-1
size: -
DNA: TGTGCCAGCAGCCCATCCAGCTCCTACAATGAGCAGTTCTTC
CDR3: CASSPSSSYNEQFF

D: -
V: TRBV5-1
J: TRBJ1-1
size: -
DNA: TGCGCCAGCAGCTCGGGACAGAACACTGAAGCTTTCTTT
CDR3: CASSSGQNTEAFF

D: -
V: TRBV27
J: TRBJ1-4
size: few
DNA: TGTGCCAGCAGTTCCGGATTGAGAGGTGAAAAACTGTTTTTT
CDR3: CASSSGLRGEKLFF

D: TRBD1
V: TRBV29-1
J: TRBJ2-1
size: -
DNA: TGCAGCGTTGGGTTTCAGGGGGCGGGAAATGAGCAGTTCTTC
CDR3: CSVGFQGAGNEQFF

D: -
V: TRBV4-3
J: TRBJ2-1
size: -
DNA: TGCGCCAGCAGCCAAGATGGGAGGAGCGGGCAGTTCTTC
CDR3: CASSQDGRSGQFF

D: TRBD1
V: TRBV19
J: TRBJ2-5
size: -
DNA: TGTGCCAGTAGTAAGATCCCGGGACAGGGGGAAGAGACCCAGTACTTC
CDR3: CASSKIPGQGEETQYF

D: -
V: TRBV29-1
J: TRBJ2-3
size: few
DNA: TGCAGCGTCCAACACGGGGGGCCTAGGACAGATACGCAGTATTTT
CDR3: CSVQHGGPRTDTQYF

D: -
V: TRBV5-1
J: TRBJ2-1
size: -
DNA: TGCGCCAGCAGCTTGGACCTGAATGAGCAGTTCTTC
CDR3: CASSLDLNEQFF

D: -
V: TRBV29-1
J: TRBJ1-1
size: few
DNA: TGCAGCGTTGATATGGGGGGGCAGAACACTGAAGCTTTCTTT
CDR3: CSVDMGGQNTEAFF

D: TRBD2
V: TRBV7-8
J: TRBJ2-7
size: few
DNA: TGTGCCAGCAGCTCCTCACTAGCGGGAGCAACAGGCAGCGAGCAGTACTTC
CDR3: CASSSSLAGATGSEQYF

D: TRBD1
V: TRBV2
J: TRBJ1-6
size: -
DNA: TGTGCCAGCAGTGGGGGGACAGGGGTCACACCCCTCCACTTT
CDR3: CASSGGTGVTPLHF

D: -
V: TRBV7-8
J: TRBJ2-1
size: -
DNA: TGTGCCAGCAGCCCTAGGGCTAGCGTAAATGAGCAGTTCTTC
CDR3: CASSPRASVNEQFF

D: -
V: TRBV5-6
J: TRBJ2-3
size: -
DNA: TGTGCCAGCAGCTTGATCCGAGGATACACAGATACGCAGTATTTT
CDR3: CASSLIRGYTDTQYF

D: -
V: TRBV29-1
J: TRBJ1-1
size: -
DNA: TGCAGCGTTGAAGATCCACGACTGGGAGCTTTCTTT
CDR3: CSVEDPRLGAFF

D: TRBD1
V: TRBV7-9
J: TRBJ1-2
size: -
DNA: TGTGCCAGCAGCCCGTTGACAGGGCTCTATGGCTACACCTTC
CDR3: CASSPLTGLYGYTF

D: -
V: TRBV29-1
J: TRBJ2-5
size: once
DNA: TGCAGCGTAAGCGGATGGGAAGAGACCCAGTACTTC
CDR3: CSVSGWEETQYF

D: TRBD2
V: TRBV7-3
J: TRBJ2-6
size: -
DNA: TGTGCCAGCAGCTTACGAGCGGGGGTCTTCTCTGGGGCCAACGTCCTGACTTTC
CDR3: CASSLRAGVFSGANVLTF

D: TRBD2
V: TRBV28
J: TRBJ2-2
size: few
DNA: TGTGCCAGCAGTCCCGCGGCAGCGGGAGATGGGACCGGGGAGCTGTTTTTT
CDR3: CASSPAAAGDGTGELFF

D: -
V: TRBV7-3
J: TRBJ2-3
size: -
DNA: TGTGCCAGCAGCTCCCCGATCACAGATACGCAGTATTTT
CDR3: CASSSPITDTQYF